This T cell receptor (beta chain) was identified in a study of blood T cell repertoires in COVID-19 (TCRdb year 2020). In terms of the full investigation: Collaborator samples came from the United States, Italy and Spain and covered acute and convalescent phases of COVID-19. Sample metadata almost always included a de-identified subject ID, COVID-19 status, age in years and sex. Samples came from the ongoing ImmuneRACE study (first 160 participants) plus 1,254 subjects from 6 global collaborators. The dataset comprised deeply sampled blood TCRbeta repertoires from subjects exposed to, actively infected with, or recovered from COVID-19. HLA class I and class II types, where available, came from metadata supplied by the sample provider rather than from assay-based typing. The repertoires were released in a freely available public database meant as a resource for research on the immune response to SARS-CoV-2. The material from the prospective study consisted of cDNA or gDNA derived from T cells, B-cell-depleted T cells, or PBMCs.

The CDR3 measures 16 amino acids from cysteine to phenylalanine. The CDR3 DNA has 48 bases and is translated from base 1. In this sample, this clone turned up once. The specificity of this receptor is unknown. Nothing much larger sits one base from this clone, and base qualities are not available. In Seattle, one collaborating source enrolled patients while the infection was active and tracked those patients longitudinally over the course of disease. Collaborating institutions collected whole blood in K2EDTA tubes following their own protocols. For TCRbeta analysis, collaborator samples were shipped as frozen whole blood, as isolated PBMCs, or as DNA extracted from either sample type. Paper-wide results and their limitations: How much clinical and demographic metadata was included differed by source and by participant, and the metadata was provided uncurated.

TCRbeta CDR3 regions were amplified from genomic DNA by means of the immunoSEQ Assay, a bias-controlled multiplex PCR. The original methods were these. Within the assay, amplification of reference gene primers was used to estimate how many nucleated cells each sample contained. To quantify the absolute abundance of each unique TCRbeta CDR3 rearrangement, sequence reads were collapsed and filtered. Productive Simpson clonality was computed per sample as the square root of Simpson's diversity index over productive rearrangements. TCRdb stores this immuneACCESS table with in-frame sequences only. Part of the clones is absent; in the studies checked, under half of the shortfall reflects unresolved V genes, and no reason is known for the rest. V and J calls plus clone size are reproduced from that table; the DNA served to infer D and trimming. For this sample there are some 400,000 clones; around 87% appear just once. The top ten clones comprise roughly 2% of the sample.

The receptor was derived from a woman aged 55-70 years with COVID-19, enrolled during active disease. This chain joins TRBV12-2 to TRBJ1-5; TRBD1 reflects the table's D call only, with no check against the DNA. TRBV12-2 is labeled a pseudogene. The sequenced material came from peripheral blood. The CDR3 protein sequence reads: CASRPTGQGGRKPQHF. The DNA reads TGTGCAAGTCGCCCGACGGGGCAGGGGGGTCGGAAGCCCCAGCATTTT.